This entry describes one T cell receptor beta chain. These data are taken from a study of cytomegalovirus exposure and HLA in healthy donors. It was with 60 Vbeta and 13 Jbeta primers that the PCR ran. Sequenced by immunoSEQ multiplex PCR; TCRdb stores in-frame clones only, minus some. Found here are roughly 170,000 clones, more than 80% of them singletons; the top ten hold 0.65%. V lost 6 bases, J lost 5 bases, and 8 bases lay in between. Germline V gene data show CDR1 as MNHNY and CDR2 as SVGAGI (reference sequence). The CDR3 sequence is 12 residues long. This chain connects TRBV6-6 to TRBJ1-5, with a tentative D call TRBD1 (5 bases). The receptor comes from a boy between 10 and 17 years old in good health and CMV-seronegative. Sequencing used PBMCs. CDR3: CASRGGDQPQHF. The CDR3 DNA is TGTGCCAGCAGGGGAGGGGATCAGCCCCAGCATTTT.